A single sample is the source of the 18 T cell receptor beta chains below, sequenced in a study of beta chain features in type 1 diabetes. The whole isolated RNA underwent reverse transcription, so sequencing captured expressed TCRB transcripts. Produced via immunoSEQ multiplex PCR; TCRdb's table is partial and in-frame only. The sample yields about 220,000 clones, approximately 11% seen once. The specimen was central memory CD4+ T cells from blood. The receptors here all came from a young man in good health.

This clone has more than one count but fewer than ten. The V and J genes are TRBV2 and TRBJ2-3; D might be TRBD1 (7 bases). Trimming shortened V by 2 bases and J by 8 bases, and 14 bases separated the two germline ends. CDR1 SNHLY and CDR2 FYNNEI come from the germline V gene. CDR3 size: 14 residues. CDR3 sequence reads: CASSEIDQGGTQYF. The CDR3 nucleotides read TGTGCCAGCAGTGAAATCGACCAGGGGGGTACGCAGTATTTT.

This clone was counted many times. V gene TRBV5-1 combines with J gene TRBJ2-1; the match to TRBD2 covers 8 bases. This CDR3 has 16 amino acids. Germline V gene sequence: CDR1 SGHRS, CDR2 YFSETQ. V lost 2 bases and J lost 0; bases outside the gene matches: 4. The CDR3 DNA follows: TGCGCCAGCAGCTTCACCGGGACTAGCTCCTACAATGAGCAGTTCTTC. Translated, it gives CASSFTGTSSYNEQFF.

V usage is TRBV30 and J usage is TRBJ1-4; 8 positions match TRBD1. CDR1 is GTSNPN, CDR2 SVGIG, per germline (reference sequence). The CDR3 contains 14 residues. Trimming removed 2 bases from V and 7 bases from J; junction bases left unmatched: 6. The CDR3 is CAWSTGGVGEKLFF. The DNA for the CDR3 is TGTGCCTGGAGTACAGGGGGGGTTGGTGAAAAACTGTTTTTT. The complete variable domain, with remaining parts taken from reference TRBV30 and TRBJ1-4, reads SQTIHQWPATLVQPVGSPLSLECTVEGTSNPNLYWYRQAAGRGLQLLFYSVGIGQISSEVPQNLSASRPQDRQFILSSKKLLLSDSGFYLCAWSTGGVGEKLFFGSGTQLSVL.

The chain recombines TRBV30 with TRBJ1-5; D may be TRBD1 (6 bases). CDR3 size: 15 residues. V shed 0 bases and J shed 6 bases, with 15 bases lying between them. Germline V gene lookup returns CDR1 GTSNPN and CDR2 SVGIG (reference sequence). In DNA, the CDR3 is TGTGCCTGGAGTGTTGCACAGGGTGAGGGTCAGCCCCAGCATTTT. Its protein product is CAWSVAQGEGQPQHF. Full variable domain (outside the CDR3, taken from reference TRBV30 and TRBJ1-5): SQTIHQWPATLVQPVGSPLSLECTVEGTSNPNLYWYRQAAGRGLQLLFYSVGIGQISSEVPQNLSASRPQDRQFILSSKKLLLSDSGFYLCAWSVAQGEGQPQHFGDGTRLSIL.

This clone was picked up a small number of times. The chain joins TRBV5-6 to TRBJ2-5, with D possibly TRBD1 on 5 matching bases. The tail of the sequence fits TRBJ2-7 better, so the J call may be wrong. CDR1 is SGHDT, CDR2 YYEEEE, per germline. This CDR3 is built from 15 residues. CDR3 coding DNA: TGTGCCAGCAGCCTGTCAGGGCGGCCGTTCTACGAGCAGTACTTC. As protein: CASSLSGRPFYEQYF.

In its sample, this clone was seen many times. The chain combines TRBV6-6 with TRBJ2-5, with D tentatively TRBD1 (6 bases). The germline V gene encodes CDR1 MNHNY and CDR2 SVGAGI (reference sequence). V was shortened by 7 bases and J by 5 bases, with 11 bases between the two germline ends. The CDR3 spans 12 residues. CDR3 sequence: CASTPQGETQYF. In DNA form, the CDR3 reads TGTGCCAGCACTCCCCAGGGGGAGACCCAGTACTTC.

This chain links TRBV21-1 with TRBJ2-4; the DNA was not used to check the table's D call, TRBD2. TRBV21-1 is termed a pseudogene. This CDR3 contains 18 residues. This chain's CDR3 is CASSPAPSGQLAKNIQYF. In DNA form, the CDR3 reads TGTGCCAGCAGCCCGGCACCTAGCGGGCAGCTAGCCAAAAACATTCAGTACTTC.

This clone was recorded at least ten times. The chain uses TRBV9 and TRBJ2-7; 12 nucleotides line up with TRBD2. Trimming cost V 0 bases and J 6 bases; bases outside gene matches: 4. The CDR3 consists of 15 residues. The germline CDR1 and CDR2 sequences are SGDLS and YYNGEE. The CDR3 is CASSVGLAGASEQYF. In nucleotides, the CDR3 is TGTGCCAGCAGCGTAGGACTAGCGGGAGCCTCCGAGCAGTACTTC.

This clone has a count of ten or more. V gene TRBV9 combines with J gene TRBJ2-1; possible D gene TRBD2, 5 bases. Germline V CDR1 and CDR2: SGDLS, YYNGEE. The CDR3 has 17 amino acids. Trimming shortened V by 0 bases and J by 5 bases, and 18 bases separated the two germline ends. The CDR3 DNA is TGTGCCAGCAGCGTAGTTGATAGGACTCGAAGTCACAATGAGCAGTTCTTC. Translation: CASSVVDRTRSHNEQFF.

This clone has more than one count but fewer than ten. V is TRBV10-3 and J is TRBJ2-5; 10 nucleotides line up with TRBD1. V was pared by 6 bases and J by 3 bases, with 1 base of the junction left unmatched. Germline-derived CDR1 and CDR2 are ENHRY and SYGVKD. This CDR3 region has 13 residues. The CDR3 coding sequence is TGTGCCATCAGGGGGACAGGGGAAGAGACCCAGTACTTC. It yields the protein CAIRGTGEETQYF.

There are a few counts of this clone. This sample also contains other DNA sequences that code for the same CDR3. The rearrangement uses TRBV29-1 and TRBJ2-5; D is unresolved. The germline V and J ends were trimmed by 7 bases and 3 bases, with 12 bases remaining between them. CDR1 is SQVTM and CDR2 is ANQGSEA in the germline V gene. This CDR3 has 12 amino acids. CDR3 sequence: CSGKRTEETQYF. The DNA for the CDR3 is TGCAGCGGAAAAAGGACGGAAGAGACCCAGTACTTC.

This clone was observed a few times. The V call is TRBV6-5, the J call TRBJ2-1, with D possibly called TRBD1 or TRBD2 (5 bases each). This CDR3 has 15 residues. V was trimmed by 6 bases and J by 3 bases, leaving 15 bases between them. From germline, CDR1 is MNHEY and CDR2 SVGAGI. The CDR3 DNA reads TGTGCCAGCAGACGCGCGAGGGGAAGCTACAATGAGCAGTTCTTC. Translated: CASRRARGSYNEQFF.

A few counts support this clone. This chain joins TRBV29-1 and TRBJ2-5; D unresolved. The CDR3 contains 12 residues. CDR1 and CDR2 (germline): SQVTM, ANQGSEA. V was clipped by 1 base and J by 0 bases, with 3 bases between them. In DNA form, the CDR3 reads TGCAGCGTTGAAGCCGACCAAGAGACCCAGTACTTC. Translation: CSVEADQETQYF.

The rearrangement joins TRBV5-6 to TRBJ1-4; D ambiguous. V dropped 1 base and J dropped 7 bases, with 8 bases sitting between them. Per germline, CDR1 SGHDT and CDR2 YYEEEE. CDR3 size: 13 residues. The CDR3: CASSLRGREKLFF. The CDR3 DNA is TGTGCCAGCAGCTTGCGAGGGCGTGAAAAACTGTTTTTT.

This chain joins TRBV9 and TRBJ2-3; 14 bases line up with TRBD2. This CDR3 comprises 16 residues. Germline-derived CDR1 and CDR2 are SGDLS and YYNGEE. J gave up 4 bases and V 3 bases, and 4 bases lay outside the gene matches. The CDR3 loop is CASSALTSGRADTQYF. The CDR3, as DNA: TGTGCCAGCAGCGCCTTGACTAGCGGGAGGGCAGATACGCAGTATTTT.

This clone was counted a few times. CDR3 in amino acids: CAWASGAEETQYF. The CDR3 DNA sequence: TGTGCCTGGGCGTCGGGGGCGGAGGAGACCCAGTACTTC. The chain employs TRBV30 and TRBJ2-5; tentatively, D is TRBD1 or TRBD2 (6 bases each). The CDR3 covers 13 residues. Trimming took 5 bases from V and 5 from J, leaving 15 bases between them. Germline V gives CDR1 GTSNPN, CDR2 SVGIG (reference sequence).

In this sample, this clone turned up a few times. The chain uses TRBV28 and TRBJ2-7, with D hard to call. Trimming pared 8 bases from V and 5 bases from J, leaving 16 bases between. Per germline, CDR1 MDHEN and CDR2 SYDVKM. The CDR3 sequence is 13 residues long. The DNA for the CDR3 is TGTGCCAGCGACAAGAATCTGCGCGACGAGCAGTACTTC. Translation: CASDKNLRDEQYF.

Worth noting for this clone: A far larger clone is off by one base, so a read error is likely. This sample also contains other DNA sequences that code for the same CDR3. The chain links TRBV7-2 to TRBJ2-5; D not certain. The CDR3 is made up of 12 amino acids. The ends were cut back, 5 bases at V and 0 bases at J, with 4 bases in the middle. Germline CDR1 and CDR2: SGHTA and FQGNSA. This CDR3 is CASSRYQETQYF. CDR3 nucleotide sequence: TGTGCCAGCAGCCGGTACCAAGAGACCCAGTACTTC.